The clone carrying this TCR beta chain has at least ten counts. The data were taken from a study of T-cell memory formation after mild COVID-19. TCRdb processed the 5' RACE reads anew with MiXCR; each CDR3 protein has one entry. Among about 180,000 distinct CDR3 sequences listed, approximately 18% were seen once. The germline V and J ends were trimmed by 4 bases and 0 bases, with 10 bases remaining between them. This CDR3 has 14 residues. Germline-derived CDR1 and CDR2 are SGHRS and YFSETQ. The sequencing sample was made of PBMCs or a T cell subset sorted from them (not recorded which). The chain is built from TRBV5-1 and TRBJ1-2, with D hard to call. The sequence came from a man aged 18-30 years who had mild COVID-19 (a few samples of this study predate the infection). Cell type and time point are not known. The CDR3 DNA follows: TGCGCCAGCAGCCTACAGCCCCCTAACTATGGCTACACCTTC. Translating it yields CASSLQPPNYGYTF.